This TCR beta chain was sequenced in a study of cytomegalovirus exposure and HLA in healthy donors (dated by TCRdb to the late 2010s). Some background on the complete study: An earlier analysis of more than 550 of the donors reported approximately 260 Gb of sequence data and roughly 120 million unique TCR beta sequences obtained from 150 million to 200 million T cells. An early release that covered some 630 HLA-typed donors contained around 330 gigabases of sequencing data and some 87 million unique TCR sequences. Of the roughly 430 genotyped donors, 65% to 90% fell in the genetic ancestry cluster associated with self-reported Caucasian donors. The study aimed to test whether signatures of past pathogen exposure could be identified by cataloging public T cell receptors. Using immunosequencing, the study profiled T cell repertoires from 500 to 800 subjects and related those repertoires to cytomegalovirus serostatus. Besides the first cohort of roughly 660 subjects, a separate validation cohort made up of 120 different subjects was used. The study combined high-throughput TCR immunosequencing, statistical association of individual TCRs with disease status, and machine learning to predict cytomegalovirus infection status. A later analysis re-examined previously published TCR beta repertoires from hundreds of donors and added high-resolution HLA genotyping to investigate patterns of TCR occurrence. The later analysis used no new phenotypic data to find candidate immune exposures, relying instead on TCR beta sequences and their occurrence across donors. An earlier analysis of approximately 500 of the donors applied high-throughput TCR beta sequencing to assess whether each TCR beta V gene segment acted as functional or pseudogenic. Donor age, sex, ethnicity and CMV serostatus were collected together with the repertoire data. In a later genetic analysis, genome-wide SNP genotypes for 398 of the 666 donors were used, and that subset was treated as a discovery cohort. All discovery cohort repertoires had been generated using a single sequencing platform. HLA typing included class I and class II loci at four-digit resolution. The number of typed donors differed by locus: roughly 629-630 for A, B, C, DRB1 and DQB1; 522 for DQA1; 606 for DPA1; and about 470 for DPB1. About five DR-DQ haplotypes were treated as single units for association and clustering because of strong linkage in the cohort. Across 300 to 400 genotyped donors of the cohort, an average of 235,054 unique TCR beta nucleotide sequences per donor were sequenced, and approximately 17% of those sequences were non-productive. What the work shows at the level of the full study, not this receptor alone: Most TCR sequences were seen in very few donors, while some public TCRs were found in many individuals. The presence/absence analyses assumed that sequencing depth was roughly uniform across donors, and that assumption may not be true. V-gene and J-gene trimming of TCR beta chains was associated with a missense DCLRE1C variant in a later genetic analysis, and the association was replicated in an independent cohort. The cohort was sequenced for TCR beta chains only, and without alpha or paired-chain data the features that could be detected were limited. The only immune exposure information available for the cohort was CMV serostatus. An earlier analysis of some 590 of the donors showed that most TCR beta V segments appeared in productive rearrangements either about 87% or about 30% of the time, which broadly matched IMGT annotations. A total of fewer than 200 TCR beta chains were listed by the study as associated with cytomegalovirus. A later analysis reported that several top co-occurrence clusters appeared linked to parvovirus B19, influenza, CMV and Epstein-Barr virus. In a later analysis, most CMV-associated TCR beta chains were found to appear HLA-restricted, with HLA associations seemingly driven largely by CMV exposure. Three of the identified cytomegalovirus-associated TCR beta chains were confirmed in vitro to be specific for cytomegalovirus antigens. It was suggested by the authors that the approach could potentially be generalized to other disease states and immunological phenotypes. Strong co-occurrence of HLA alleles, especially DR and DQ, made assigning TCR associations to individual alleles difficult. Linkage disequilibrium might explain the correlated functional status among segregating V segments, but an unknown experimental factor could not be excluded. In a later genetic analysis, fewer N-insertions in productive TCRs were reported among donors in an Asian-associated ancestry cluster than the approximately 710-donor mean. At a false discovery rate of 0.05, a later analysis linked approximately 18,000 TCR beta sequences to specific HLA alleles. Some IMGT-functional V segments, including TRBV6-2 and TRBV6-3, could not be distinguished by the 87-base-pair reads and were therefore excluded. The earlier analysis of a few hundred of the donors excluded 15 to 20 rarely observed V segments, including chromosome 9 orphons, because counts were too low. Compared with equally common non-associated chains, HLA-associated TCR beta chains in a later analysis were more clonally expanded and had lower generation probabilities. A further reported finding was that TCR beta sequences accurately predicted the HLA-A and HLA-B alleles for most subjects in the first cohort. A cluster of highly shared sequence variants was judged likely to represent a technical artifact of the sequencing pipeline. Cytomegalovirus status was reported to be diagnosed by the classifier with high specificity and sensitivity in both the original and validation cohorts. According to a later analysis, TCR association rates differed among HLA loci, with DRB1 alleles showing the most associated TCRs and HLA-C alleles showing the fewest. Because HLA typing was missing for some donors at each locus, association tests included only the typed subset.

Receptor libraries were prepared by the immunoSEQ multiplex PCR assay. The multiplex PCR relied on a mix of 60 forward primers for TCR Vbeta segments and 13 reverse primers for TCR Jbeta segments. Amplification of the CDR3 region of rearranged TCR beta genes was performed with a multiplex PCR assay on genomic DNA. The Illumina HiSeq System was used to sequence the amplified TCR beta libraries as 87-base-pair reads. The original pipeline was this. Across the 700 or so repertoires, a later analysis counted tens of millions of unique TCR beta chains, some 11 million of which were shared by at least two donors. A nearest-neighbor algorithm error-corrected the raw reads and collapsed the reads into unique sequences, merging closely related sequences to remove PCR and sequencing errors. CDR3 sequences were aligned to IMGT reference sequences to assign V, D and J gene segments. For a sequence to be retained, a match of at least six nucleotides to both a V gene segment and a J gene segment was required. Rearrangements were classified as productive when the CDR3 lacked stop codons and remained in frame with V and J, and all other rearrangements were classified as non-productive. Following IMGT convention, CDR3 was defined as the stretch from the second conserved V-encoded cysteine up to the conserved J-encoded phenylalanine. The earlier analysis of approximately 500 of the donors excluded sequences that lacked an unambiguous match to a single V gene segment. In an earlier analysis of approximately 610 of the donors, V segments were called functional above 56.7% productive rearrangements and were called segregating when the between-donor standard deviation exceeded 5%. A statistical classification framework was developed to diagnose cytomegalovirus status using the catalog of TCR beta chain sequences. A later analysis assigned V and J genes by comparing TCR nucleotide sequences with IMGT/GENE-DB human TR gene sequences. The TCRdist pipeline was used in a later analysis to assign CDR3 sequences and most-parsimonious VDJ recombination scenarios. A later analysis defined each TCR beta chain by its CDR3 amino acid sequence plus V-gene family, and excluded reads lacking a unique V-gene family. A later analysis removed 550 to 650 highly shared, low-generation-probability nucleotide sequences to deal with suspected cross-contamination and a sequencing artifact. A later analysis calculated a clonal expansion index for each public chain from normalized within-repertoire ranks of inferred template counts. Generation probabilities in a later analysis came from a VDJ recombination model fitted to out-of-frame rearrangements, and those results were checked against IGoR. Hypergeometric tests were used in a later analysis to score TCR-TCR, TCR-HLA and TCR-CMV co-occurrence, with a repertoire-size bias correction applied to the TCR pairs. False discovery rates were estimated in a later analysis by permuting HLA or CMV assignments 20 times. In a later analysis, co-occurring TCRs were grouped with DBSCAN, and TCRdist sequence similarity was added when clustering was performed within HLA-allele-positive subsets. Co-occurrence clustering excluded repertoires with fewer than 30,000 or more than 120,000 public chains, plus five with anomalous nucleotide sharing. TCRdb holds this immuneACCESS table with in-frame rearrangements only. Some clones are missing; in checked studies, unresolved V genes explain under half, and the rest has no known cause. That table supplies the V and J calls and clone size; D and trimming were determined from the DNA. The table for this sample records 150,000 to 200,000 clones. The ten largest account for approximately 0.74% of the sample.

From the germline V gene (reference sequence), CDR1 is LNHDA and CDR2 is SQIVND. The CDR3 measures 17 amino acids from cysteine to phenylalanine. The kept DNA is CDR3 alone, 51 bases in frame from the first base. Trimming leaves V shorter by 5 bases and J shorter by 0 bases, with the junction holding 9 bases beyond the gene matches. The cohort was made up of 500 to 800 healthy bone marrow donors. At the time of sampling, all cohort members were nominally healthy, though unrecorded immune exposures were likely present. The donor was CMV seronegative and was included in the group of about 350 seronegative cohort members. A peripheral blood sample was provided by each donor, and peripheral blood mononuclear cells were used for TCR beta sequencing. Genomic DNA was extracted from the blood cell samples with the Qiagen DNeasy Blood Extraction Kit. In regard to this clone: The specificity of this receptor is unknown.

The chain is encoded by TRBV19 joined to TRBJ1-4; a stretch of 7 junction bases matches TRBD1. The sequenced sample was PBMCs. This clonotype was obtained from a boy aged 5-17 years in good health and CMV-seronegative. In nucleotide form, the sequence is TGTGCCAGTAGTCGACCTAGACAGGGCCCAACTAATGAAAAACTGTTTTTT. Its product reads: CASSRPRQGPTNEKLFF.